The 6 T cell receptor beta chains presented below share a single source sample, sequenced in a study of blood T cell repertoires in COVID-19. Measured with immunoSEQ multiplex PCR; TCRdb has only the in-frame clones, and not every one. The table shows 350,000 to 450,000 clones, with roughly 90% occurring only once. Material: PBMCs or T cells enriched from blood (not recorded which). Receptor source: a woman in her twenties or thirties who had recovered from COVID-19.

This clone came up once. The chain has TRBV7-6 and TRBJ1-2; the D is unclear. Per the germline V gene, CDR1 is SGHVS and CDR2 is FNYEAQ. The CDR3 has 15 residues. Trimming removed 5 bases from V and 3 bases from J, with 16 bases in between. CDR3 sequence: CASSPARGTHYGYTF. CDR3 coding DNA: TGTGCCAGCAGCCCCGCCCGGGGAACCCACTATGGCTACACCTTC.

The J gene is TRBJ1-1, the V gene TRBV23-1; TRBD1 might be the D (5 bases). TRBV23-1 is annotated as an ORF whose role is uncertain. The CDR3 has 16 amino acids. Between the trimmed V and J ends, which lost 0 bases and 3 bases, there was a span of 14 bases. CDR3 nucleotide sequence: TGCGCCAGCAGTCAATCGGGGAGGGGTCGGTACACTGAAGCTTTCTTT. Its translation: CASSQSGRGRYTEAFF.

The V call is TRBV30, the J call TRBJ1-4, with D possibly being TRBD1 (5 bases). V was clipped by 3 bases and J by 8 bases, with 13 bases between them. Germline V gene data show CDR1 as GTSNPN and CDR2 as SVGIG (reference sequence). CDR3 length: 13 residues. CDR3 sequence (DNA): TGTGCCTGGAGAGGGGCCTTGGGGGAAAAACTGTTTTTT. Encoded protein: CAWRGALGEKLFF.

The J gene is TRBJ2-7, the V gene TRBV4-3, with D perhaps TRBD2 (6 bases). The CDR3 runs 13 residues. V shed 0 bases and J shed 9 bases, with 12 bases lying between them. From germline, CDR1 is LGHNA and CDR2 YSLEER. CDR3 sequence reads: CASSQDRRDGQYF. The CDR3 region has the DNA TGCGCCAGCAGCCAAGATAGGAGGGACGGGCAGTACTTC.

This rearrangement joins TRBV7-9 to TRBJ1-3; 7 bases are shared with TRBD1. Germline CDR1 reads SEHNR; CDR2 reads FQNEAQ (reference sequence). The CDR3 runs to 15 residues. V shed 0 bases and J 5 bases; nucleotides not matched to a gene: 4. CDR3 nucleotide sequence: TGTGCCAGCAGCTTAGCAGTGGACAGGCGAAACACCATATATTTT. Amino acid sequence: CASSLAVDRRNTIYF. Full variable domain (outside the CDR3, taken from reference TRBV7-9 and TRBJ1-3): DTGVSQNPRHKITKRGQNVTFRCDPISEHNRLYWYRQTLGQGPEFLTYFQNEAQLEKSRLLSDRFSAERPKGSFSTLEIQRTEQGDSAMYLCASSLAVDRRNTIYFGEGSWLTVV.

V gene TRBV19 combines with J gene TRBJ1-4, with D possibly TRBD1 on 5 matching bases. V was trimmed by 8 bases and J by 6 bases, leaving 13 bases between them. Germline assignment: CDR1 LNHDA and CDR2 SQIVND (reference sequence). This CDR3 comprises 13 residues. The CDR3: CASGPRADEKLFF. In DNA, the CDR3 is TGTGCCAGTGGACCCAGGGCGGATGAAAAACTGTTTTTT.